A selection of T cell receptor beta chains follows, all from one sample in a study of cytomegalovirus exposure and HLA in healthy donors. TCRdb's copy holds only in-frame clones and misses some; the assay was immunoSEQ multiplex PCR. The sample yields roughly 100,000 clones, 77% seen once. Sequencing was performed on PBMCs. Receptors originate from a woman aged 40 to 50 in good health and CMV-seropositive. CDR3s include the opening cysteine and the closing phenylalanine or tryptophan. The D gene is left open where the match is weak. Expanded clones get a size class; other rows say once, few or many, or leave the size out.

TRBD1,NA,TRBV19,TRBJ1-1,TGTGCCAGTATGGAGGGGGCGACTGAAGCTTTCTTT,CASMEGATEAFF
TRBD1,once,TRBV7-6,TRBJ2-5,TGTGCCAGCAGCTTAGTCGGACAGGGGGCTGGTACCCAGTACTTC,CASSLVGQGAGTQYF
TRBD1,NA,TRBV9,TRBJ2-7,TGTGCCAGCAGCTCCACAGGGGGTGTGTACGAGCAGTACTTC,CASSSTGGVYEQYF
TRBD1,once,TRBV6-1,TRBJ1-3,TGTGCCAGCAGTGGTACAGGGGGCTCTGGAAACACCATATATTTT,CASSGTGGSGNTIYF
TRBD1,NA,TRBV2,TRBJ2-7,TGTGCCAGCAGAAAGGACAGGGTCTACGAGCAGTACTTC,CASRKDRVYEQYF
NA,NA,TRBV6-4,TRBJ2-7,TGTGCCAGCAGTCTTTGGCGGGTCCCCTACGAGCAGTACTTC,CASSLWRVPYEQYF
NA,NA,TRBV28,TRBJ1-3,TGTGCCAGCAGTTTGGCGGGCTCTGGAAACACCATATATTTT,CASSLAGSGNTIYF
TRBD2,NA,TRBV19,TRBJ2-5,TGTGCCAGTAACATGGGACTAGCCGGAGAGACCCAGTACTTC,CASNMGLAGETQYF
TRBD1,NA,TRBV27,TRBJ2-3,TGTGCCAGCAGGCCATACGAGGACAGGTTCACAGATACGCAGTATTTT,CASRPYEDRFTDTQYF
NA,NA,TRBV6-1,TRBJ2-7,TGTGCCAGCACCTTAGGAGCAGGGGCCTCCTACGAGCAGTACTTC,CASTLGAGASYEQYF
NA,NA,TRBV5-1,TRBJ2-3,TGCGCCAGCAGCTTAAAGCGGAGCACAGATACGCAGTATTTT,CASSLKRSTDTQYF
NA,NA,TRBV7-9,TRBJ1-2,TGTGCCAGCAGCTTAGGAGGGGGGGAGACTAACTATGGCTACACCTTC,CASSLGGGETNYGYTF
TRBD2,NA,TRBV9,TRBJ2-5,TGTGCCAGCAGCTTAAGTGGTAGCGGGGGGGCAGAGACCCAGTACTTC,CASSLSGSGGAETQYF
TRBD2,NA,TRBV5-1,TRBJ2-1,TGCGCCAGCAGCTGGGGGGGTAGCGGGGGGCCCAATCCGAACAATGAGCAGTTCTTC,CASSWGGSGGPNPNNEQFF
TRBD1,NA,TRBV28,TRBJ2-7,TGTGCCAGCAGTTCTCCGACAGGGACGGGAGAGCAGTACTTC,CASSSPTGTGEQYF
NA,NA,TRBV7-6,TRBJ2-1,TGTGCCAGCAGCTGGCGGATCAACAATGAGCAGTTCTTC,CASSWRINNEQFF
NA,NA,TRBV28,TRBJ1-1,TGTGCCAGCAGGGGAGAACAGGAAGCTTTCTTT,CASRGEQEAFF
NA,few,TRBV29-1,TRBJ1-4,TGCAGCGCCAAACGGGGAGATAATGAAAAACTGTTTTTT,CSAKRGDNEKLFF
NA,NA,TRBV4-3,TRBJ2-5,TGCGCCAGCAGCCAAGGGGTCCACGGATCCAGGGAGACCCAGTACTTC,CASSQGVHGSRETQYF
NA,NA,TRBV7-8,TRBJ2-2,TGTGCCAGCAGCTTAGATCGGTCCACCGGGGAGCTGTTTTTT,CASSLDRSTGELFF
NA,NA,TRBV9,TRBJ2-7,TGTGCCAGCAGCACACACGGGACTCTGATCAGCTCCTACGAGCAGTACTTC,CASSTHGTLISSYEQYF
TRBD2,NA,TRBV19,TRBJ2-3,TGTGCCAGTAGTACCCAAATGTCCGGGACTAGCGGCTACACAGATACGCAGTATTTT,CASSTQMSGTSGYTDTQYF
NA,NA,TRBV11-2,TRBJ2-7,TGTGCCAGCAGCCGAAGGCTGGGACTTGGCTACGAGCAGTACTTC,CASSRRLGLGYEQYF
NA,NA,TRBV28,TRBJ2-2,TGTGCCAGCAGCCCCCCAGCGGGCGCGAACACCGGGGAGCTGTTTTTT,CASSPPAGANTGELFF
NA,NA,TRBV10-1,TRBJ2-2,TGCGCCAGCAGGGCTCGGGAGAACACCGGGGAGCTGTTTTTT,CASRARENTGELFF
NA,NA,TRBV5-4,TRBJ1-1,TGTGCCAGCAGCTTGGATACAGGGAACACTGAAGCTTTCTTT,CASSLDTGNTEAFF
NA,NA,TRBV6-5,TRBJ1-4,TGTGCCAGCAGCGAGAGCTTTGAGGAAAAACTGTTTTTT,CASSESFEEKLFF
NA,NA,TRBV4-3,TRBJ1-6,TGCGCCAGCAGCCAAGATCGGCTGCGGGGCTCCTATAATTCACCCCTCCACTTT,CASSQDRLRGSYNSPLHF
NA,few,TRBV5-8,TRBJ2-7,TGTGCCAGCAGCTTGGTAGGCAGGGCTCATCCCATCCACGAGCAGTACTTC,CASSLVGRAHPIHEQYF
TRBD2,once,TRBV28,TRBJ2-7,TGTGCCAGCAGTTCCTGGACTAGCGGGAACGACGAGCAGTACTTC,CASSSWTSGNDEQYF
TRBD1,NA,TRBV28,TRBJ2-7,TGTGCCAGCACCCGGACAGGGAAAACCTACGAGCAGTACTTC,CASTRTGKTYEQYF
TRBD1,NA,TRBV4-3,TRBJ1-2,TGCGCCAGCAGCCAAAGGACAGGGGGAAACTATGGCTACACCTTC,CASSQRTGGNYGYTF
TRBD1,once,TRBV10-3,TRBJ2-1,TGTGCCATCAGTGCGTCCCGGGACAGGGGGCTCTACAATGAGCAGTTCTTC,CAISASRDRGLYNEQFF
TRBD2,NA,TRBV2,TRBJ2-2,TGTGCCAGCAAGACTAGCGGGGGGGCCGGCACCGGGGAGCTGTTTTTT,CASKTSGGAGTGELFF
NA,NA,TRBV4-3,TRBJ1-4,TGCGCCAGCAGCCAACATATCCCTAGAGGCACGCTAGGAAATGAAAAACTGTTTTTT,CASSQHIPRGTLGNEKLFF
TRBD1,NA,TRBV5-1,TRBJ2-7,TGCGCCAGCAGCTTGATGGGACAGGGGAGCTCCTACGAGCAGTACTTC,CASSLMGQGSSYEQYF